This T cell receptor beta chain came from a study of monozygotic twins with inflammatory bowel disease. For every TCR library, roughly 3.5 ug of total RNA was used. cDNA was produced in eight separate reactions per sample. TCRdb reprocessed the 5' RACE reads; each CDR3 protein has one entry and no DNA is given. The repertoire table contains under 45,000 distinct CDR3 sequences. Donors gave over 2 ml of blood apiece. Sample: blood. The TCR originated in a human donor with ulcerative colitis or Crohn's disease, or a healthy co-twin of an affected twin (not recorded which).

The CDR3 protein is CASSLGVGQGAIGTEAFF. The gene calls are TRBV5-1 and TRBJ1-1; TCRdb picks TRBD1, but there is no DNA to check that call. Per germline, CDR1 SGHRS and CDR2 YFSETQ. CDR3 length equals 18 residues.